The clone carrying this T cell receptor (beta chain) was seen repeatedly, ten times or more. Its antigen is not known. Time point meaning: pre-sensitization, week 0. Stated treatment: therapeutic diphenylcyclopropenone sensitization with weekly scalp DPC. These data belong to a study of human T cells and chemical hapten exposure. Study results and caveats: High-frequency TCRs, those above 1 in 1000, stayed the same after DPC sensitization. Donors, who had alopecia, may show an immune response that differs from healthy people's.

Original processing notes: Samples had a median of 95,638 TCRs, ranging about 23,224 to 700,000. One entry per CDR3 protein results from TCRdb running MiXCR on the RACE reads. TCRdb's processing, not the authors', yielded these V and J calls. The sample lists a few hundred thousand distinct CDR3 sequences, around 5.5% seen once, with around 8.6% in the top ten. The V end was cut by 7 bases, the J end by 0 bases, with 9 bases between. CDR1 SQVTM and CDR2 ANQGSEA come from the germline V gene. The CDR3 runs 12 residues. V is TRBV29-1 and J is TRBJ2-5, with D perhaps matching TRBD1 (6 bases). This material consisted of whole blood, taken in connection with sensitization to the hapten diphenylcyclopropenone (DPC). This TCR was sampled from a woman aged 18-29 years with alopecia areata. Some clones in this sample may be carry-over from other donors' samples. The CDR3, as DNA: TGCAGCGCCTCAGGGGACCAAGAGACCCAGTACTTC. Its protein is CSASGDQETQYF.